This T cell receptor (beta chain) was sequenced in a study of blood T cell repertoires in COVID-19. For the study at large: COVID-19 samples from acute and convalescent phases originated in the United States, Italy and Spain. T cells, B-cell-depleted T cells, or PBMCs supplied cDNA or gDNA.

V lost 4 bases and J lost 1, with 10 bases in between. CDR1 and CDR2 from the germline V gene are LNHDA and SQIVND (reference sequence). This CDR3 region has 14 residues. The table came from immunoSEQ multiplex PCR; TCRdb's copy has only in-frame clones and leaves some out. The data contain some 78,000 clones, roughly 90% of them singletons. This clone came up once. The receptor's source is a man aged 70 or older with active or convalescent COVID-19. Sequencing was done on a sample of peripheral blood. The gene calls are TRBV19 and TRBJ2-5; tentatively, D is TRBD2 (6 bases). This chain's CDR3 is CASSTRGGQETQYF. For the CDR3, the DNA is TGTGCCAGTAGTACGAGGGGAGGCCAAGAGACCCAGTACTTC.